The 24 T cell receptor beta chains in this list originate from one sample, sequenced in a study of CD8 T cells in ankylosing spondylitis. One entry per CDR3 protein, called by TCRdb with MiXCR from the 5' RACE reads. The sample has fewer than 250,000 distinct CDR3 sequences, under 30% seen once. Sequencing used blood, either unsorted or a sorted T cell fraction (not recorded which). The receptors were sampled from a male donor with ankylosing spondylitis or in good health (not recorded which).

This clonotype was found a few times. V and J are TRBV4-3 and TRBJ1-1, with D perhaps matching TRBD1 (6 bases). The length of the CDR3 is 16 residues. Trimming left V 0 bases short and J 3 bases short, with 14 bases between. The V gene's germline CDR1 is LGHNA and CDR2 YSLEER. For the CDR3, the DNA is TGCGCCAGCAGCCAAGATTTCGGGACACACTACACTGAAGCTTTCTTT. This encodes CASSQDFGTHYTEAFF.

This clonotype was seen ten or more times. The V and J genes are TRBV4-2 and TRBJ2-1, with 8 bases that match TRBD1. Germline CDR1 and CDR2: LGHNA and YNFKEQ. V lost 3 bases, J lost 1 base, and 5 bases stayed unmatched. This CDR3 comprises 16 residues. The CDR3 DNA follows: TGTGCCAGCAGCCACGCAGGACAGGGATCCTACAATGAGCAGTTCTTC. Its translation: CASSHAGQGSYNEQFF.

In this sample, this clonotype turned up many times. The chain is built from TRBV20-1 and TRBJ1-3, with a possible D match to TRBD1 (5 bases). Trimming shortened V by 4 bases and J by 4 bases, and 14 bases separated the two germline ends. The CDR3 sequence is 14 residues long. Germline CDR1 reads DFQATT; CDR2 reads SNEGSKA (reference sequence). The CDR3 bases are TGCAGTGCTATCCCTCAGACAGCCGGAAACACCATATATTTT. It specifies CSAIPQTAGNTIYF.

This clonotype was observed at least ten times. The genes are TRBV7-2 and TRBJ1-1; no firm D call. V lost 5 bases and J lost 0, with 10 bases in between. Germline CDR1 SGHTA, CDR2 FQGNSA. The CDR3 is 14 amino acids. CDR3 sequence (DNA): TGTGCCAGCAGCACGTGGGGTCTGAACACTGAAGCTTTCTTT. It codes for CASSTWGLNTEAFF.

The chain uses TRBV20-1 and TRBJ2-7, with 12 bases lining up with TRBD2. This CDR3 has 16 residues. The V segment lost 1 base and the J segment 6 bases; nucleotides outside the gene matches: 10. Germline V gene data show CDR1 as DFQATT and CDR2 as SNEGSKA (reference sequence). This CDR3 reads CSARVPRLAGVSEQYF. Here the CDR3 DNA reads TGCAGTGCTAGAGTTCCTCGACTAGCGGGAGTAAGCGAGCAGTACTTC.

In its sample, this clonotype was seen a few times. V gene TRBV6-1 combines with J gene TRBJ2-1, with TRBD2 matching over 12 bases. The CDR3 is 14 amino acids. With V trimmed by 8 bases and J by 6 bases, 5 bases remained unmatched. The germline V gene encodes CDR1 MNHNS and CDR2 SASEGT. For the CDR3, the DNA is TGTGCCAGCTGTAGGACTAGCGGGACCAATGAGCAGTTCTTC. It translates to CASCRTSGTNEQFF.

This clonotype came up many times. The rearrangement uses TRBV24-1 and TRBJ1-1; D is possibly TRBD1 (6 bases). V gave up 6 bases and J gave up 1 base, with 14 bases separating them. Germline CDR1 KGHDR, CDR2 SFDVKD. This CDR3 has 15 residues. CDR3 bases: TGTGCCACCAGTCCTGGGGGCAGCGGGAACACTGAAGCTTTCTTT. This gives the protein CATSPGGSGNTEAFF.

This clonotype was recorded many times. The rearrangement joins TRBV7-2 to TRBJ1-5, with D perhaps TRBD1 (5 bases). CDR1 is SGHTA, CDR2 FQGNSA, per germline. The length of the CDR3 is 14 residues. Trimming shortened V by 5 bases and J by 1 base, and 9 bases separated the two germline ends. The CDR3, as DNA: TGTGCCAGCAGCGACCGACAGAGCAATCAGCCCCAGCATTTT. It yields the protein CASSDRQSNQPQHF.

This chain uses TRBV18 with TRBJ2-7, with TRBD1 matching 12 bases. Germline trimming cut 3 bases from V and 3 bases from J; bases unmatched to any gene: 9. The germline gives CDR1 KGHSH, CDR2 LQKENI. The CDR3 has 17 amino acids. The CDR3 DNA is TGTGCCAGCTCACCCAACCACGGGACAGGGGGCCTCTACGAGCAGTACTTC. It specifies CASSPNHGTGGLYEQYF.

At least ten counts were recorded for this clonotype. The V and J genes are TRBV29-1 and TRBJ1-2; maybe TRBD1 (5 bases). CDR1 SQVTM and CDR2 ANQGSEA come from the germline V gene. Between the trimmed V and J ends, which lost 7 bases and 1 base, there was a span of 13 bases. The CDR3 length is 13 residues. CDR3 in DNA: TGCAGCGGGCAGGGCGGGAGTAACTATGGCTACACCTTC. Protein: CSGQGGSNYGYTF.

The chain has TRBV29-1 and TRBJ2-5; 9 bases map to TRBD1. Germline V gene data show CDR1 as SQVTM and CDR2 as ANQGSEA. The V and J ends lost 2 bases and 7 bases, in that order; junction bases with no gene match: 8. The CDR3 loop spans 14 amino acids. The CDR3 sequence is CSVEKGQGPGTQYF. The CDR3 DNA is TGCAGCGTTGAAAAGGGACAGGGACCCGGGACCCAGTACTTC.

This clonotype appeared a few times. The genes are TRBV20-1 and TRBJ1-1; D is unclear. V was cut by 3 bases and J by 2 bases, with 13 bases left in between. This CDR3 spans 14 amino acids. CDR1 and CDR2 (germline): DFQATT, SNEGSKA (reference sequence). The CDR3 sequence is CSARWIQRNTEAFF. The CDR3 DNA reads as TGCAGTGCTAGGTGGATCCAGCGAAACACTGAAGCTTTCTTT.

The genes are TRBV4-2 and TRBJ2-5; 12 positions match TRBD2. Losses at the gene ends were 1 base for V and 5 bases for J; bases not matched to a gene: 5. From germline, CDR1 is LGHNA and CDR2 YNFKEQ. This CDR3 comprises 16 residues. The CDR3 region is CASSQGTSGTGETQYF. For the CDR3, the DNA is TGTGCCAGCAGCCAAGGGACTAGCGGGACTGGGGAGACCCAGTACTTC.

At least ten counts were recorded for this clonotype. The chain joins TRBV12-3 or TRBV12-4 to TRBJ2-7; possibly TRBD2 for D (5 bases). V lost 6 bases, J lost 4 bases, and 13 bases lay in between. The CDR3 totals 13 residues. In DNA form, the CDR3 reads TGTGCCAGCAGCCAGACTAAACTATACGAGCAGTACTTC. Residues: CASSQTKLYEQYF.

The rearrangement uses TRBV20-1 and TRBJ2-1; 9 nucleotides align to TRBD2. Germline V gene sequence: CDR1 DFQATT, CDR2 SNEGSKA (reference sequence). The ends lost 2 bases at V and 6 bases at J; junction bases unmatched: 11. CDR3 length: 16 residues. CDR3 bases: TGCAGTGCTAGACGGGTAGCGGGAGTCAGGGGCAATGAGCAGTTCTTC. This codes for CSARRVAGVRGNEQFF.

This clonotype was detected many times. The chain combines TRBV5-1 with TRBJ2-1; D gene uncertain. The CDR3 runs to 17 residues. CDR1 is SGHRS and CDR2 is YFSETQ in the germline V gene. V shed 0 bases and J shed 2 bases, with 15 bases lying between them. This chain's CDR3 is CASSLEGGAPAYNEQFF. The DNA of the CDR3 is TGCGCCAGCAGCTTGGAAGGCGGAGCCCCAGCCTACAATGAGCAGTTCTTC.

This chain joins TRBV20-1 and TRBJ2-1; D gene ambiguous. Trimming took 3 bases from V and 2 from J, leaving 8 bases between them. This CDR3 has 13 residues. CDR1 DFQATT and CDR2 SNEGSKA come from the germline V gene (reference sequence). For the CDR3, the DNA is TGCAGTGCTAGCCGCTCTACCTACAATGAGCAGTTCTTC. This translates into CSASRSTYNEQFF.

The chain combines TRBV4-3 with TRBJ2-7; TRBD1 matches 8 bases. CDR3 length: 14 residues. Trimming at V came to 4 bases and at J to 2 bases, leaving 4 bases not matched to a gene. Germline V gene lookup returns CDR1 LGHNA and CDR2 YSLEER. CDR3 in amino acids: CASSRWTGTYEQYF. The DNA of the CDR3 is TGCGCCAGCAGCCGATGGACAGGGACCTACGAGCAGTACTTC.

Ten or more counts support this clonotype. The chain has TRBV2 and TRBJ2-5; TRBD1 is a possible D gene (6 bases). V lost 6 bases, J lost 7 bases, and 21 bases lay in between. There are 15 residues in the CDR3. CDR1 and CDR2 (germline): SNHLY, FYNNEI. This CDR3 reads CASSAYRVLKGTQYF. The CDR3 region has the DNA TGTGCCAGCAGCGCCTACAGGGTCTTGAAAGGGACCCAGTACTTC.

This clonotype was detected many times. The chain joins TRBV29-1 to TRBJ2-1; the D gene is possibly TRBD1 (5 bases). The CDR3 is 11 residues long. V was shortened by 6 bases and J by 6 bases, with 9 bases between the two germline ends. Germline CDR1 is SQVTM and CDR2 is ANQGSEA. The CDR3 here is CSVNTGNEQFF. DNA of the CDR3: TGCAGCGTCAATACAGGCAATGAGCAGTTCTTC.

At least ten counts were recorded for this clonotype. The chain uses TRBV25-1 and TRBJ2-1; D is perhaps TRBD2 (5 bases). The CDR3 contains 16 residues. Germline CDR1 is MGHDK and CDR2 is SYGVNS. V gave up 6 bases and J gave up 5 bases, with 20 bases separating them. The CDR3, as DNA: TGTGCCAGCAGACTTACGGGGTCTTCCTACAACAATGAGCAGTTCTTC. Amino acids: CASRLTGSSYNNEQFF.

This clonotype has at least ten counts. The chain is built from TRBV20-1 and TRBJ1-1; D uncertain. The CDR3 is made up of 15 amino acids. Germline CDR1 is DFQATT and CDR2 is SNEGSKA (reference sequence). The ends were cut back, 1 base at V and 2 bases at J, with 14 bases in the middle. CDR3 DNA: TGCAGTGCTAGAGCGGCGTCGGGCGGAAACACTGAAGCTTTCTTT. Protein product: CSARAASGGNTEAFF.

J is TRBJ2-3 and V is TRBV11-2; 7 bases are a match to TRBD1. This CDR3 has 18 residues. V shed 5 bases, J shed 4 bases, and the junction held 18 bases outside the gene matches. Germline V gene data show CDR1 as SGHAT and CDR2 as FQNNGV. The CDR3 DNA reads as TGTGCCAGCAGCCCCCCCCGAAGAGGGGGCAGAGTTGCAGATACGCAGTATTTT. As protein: CASSPPRRGGRVADTQYF.

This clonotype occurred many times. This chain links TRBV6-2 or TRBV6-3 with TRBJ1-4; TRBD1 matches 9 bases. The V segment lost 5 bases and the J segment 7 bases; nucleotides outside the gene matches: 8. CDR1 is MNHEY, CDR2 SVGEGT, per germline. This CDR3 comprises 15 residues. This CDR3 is CASSGTGSDGEKLFF. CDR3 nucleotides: TGTGCCAGCAGTGGGACAGGGAGCGACGGTGAAAAACTGTTTTTT.